This passage covers 31 T cell receptor beta chains from one sample sequenced in a study of Graves' ophthalmopathy and Graves' hyperthyroidism. RNA transcripts were the source from which TCR beta CDR3 regions were amplified. Investigators did first-round RT-PCR with HTBI primers, then second-round multiplex PCR. TCRdb re-called the multiplex PCR reads through MiXCR, storing one row per CDR3 protein. The table shows roughly 1.1 million distinct CDR3 sequences, with 36% occurring only once. Sequencing used peripheral blood or thyroid tissue (not recorded which). Receptors were obtained from an adult man with Graves' hyperthyroidism.

A few counts support this clonotype. V usage is TRBV12-3 or TRBV12-4 and J usage is TRBJ1-4; D gene uncertain. The CDR3 loop spans 13 amino acids. V was pared by 6 bases and J by 8 bases, with 13 bases between. The CDR3 sequence is CASRTSQFEKLFF. DNA for the CDR3: TGTGCCAGCAGAACCTCCCAATTCGAAAAACTGTTTTTT.

This clonotype was observed a few times. The chain couples TRBV28 to TRBJ1-5; TRBD1 is a possible D gene (5 bases). Germline V gene sequence: CDR1 MDHEN, CDR2 SYDVKM. The CDR3 sequence is 16 residues long. V was clipped by 3 bases and J by 7 bases, with 19 bases between them. Written as DNA, the CDR3 is TGTGCCAGCAGTTTCATCATCGGGCAGGACATGCAGCCCCAGCATTTT. Protein product: CASSFIIGQDMQPQHF. Complete variable domain (other parts from reference TRBV28 and TRBJ1-5): DVKVTQSSRYLVKRTGEKVFLECVQDMDHENMFWYRQDPGLGLRLIYFSYDVKMKEKGDIPEGYSVSREKKERFSLILESASTNQTSMYLCASSFIIGQDMQPQHFGDGTRLSIL.

V is TRBV5-6 and J is TRBJ2-2; 7 positions match TRBD1. After removal of 5 bases from V and 2 bases from J, the junction contained 9 bases not matched to a gene. Germline V gene sequence: CDR1 SGHDT, CDR2 YYEEEE. This CDR3 contains 16 residues. CDR3 in DNA: TGTGCCAGCAGTTACCTCGACAGGGTAAACACCGGGGAGCTGTTTTTT. Translated, it gives CASSYLDRVNTGELFF.

This clonotype was observed many times. One end of the junction does not line up with germline, which may come from a read error. The V and J genes are TRBV7-2 and TRBJ1-5, with D maybe TRBD1 (5 bases). The germline V gene encodes CDR1 SGHTA and CDR2 FQGNSA. The length of the CDR3 is 10 residues. The CDR3 loop reads CASSLAAGTF. CDR3 DNA: TGTGCCAGCAGCTTAGCGGCAGGGACTTTT.

This clonotype was observed at least ten times. This rearrangement joins TRBV7-6 to TRBJ1-1; a weak D match, TRBD1 (6 bases). The CDR3 consists of 13 residues. V lost 2 bases to trimming and J lost 11 bases, with 15 bases between them. CDR1 is SGHVS and CDR2 is FNYEAQ in the germline V gene. Written as DNA, the CDR3 is TGTGCCAGCAGCTTATCAGGGGCCGAGAAGGCTTTCTTT. Protein: CASSLSGAEKAFF. The whole variable domain, filled in from reference TRBV7-6 and TRBJ1-1, reads GAGVSQSPRYKVTKRGQDVALRCDPISGHVSLYWYRQALGQGPEFLTYFNYEAQQDKSGLPNDRFSAERPEGSISTLTIQRTEQRDSAMYRCASSLSGAEKAFFGQGTRLTVV.

The sample holds many counts of this clonotype. V gene TRBV29-1 combines with J gene TRBJ2-5, with TRBD1 matching over 8 bases. The CDR3 spans 14 residues. The germline CDR1 and CDR2 sequences are SQVTM and ANQGSEA. The J segment lost 1 base and the V segment lost 4 bases, leaving 5 bases of the junction unmatched. This chain's CDR3 is CSVVTRGRQETQYF. The CDR3 nucleotides read TGCAGCGTTGTGACCAGGGGGCGCCAAGAGACCCAGTACTTC.

The chain uses TRBV28 and TRBJ1-1, with 7 positions matching TRBD1. CDR3 length equals 15 residues. Germline assignment: CDR1 MDHEN and CDR2 SYDVKM. V lost 6 bases and J lost 6; bases outside the gene matches: 13. The CDR3 region has the DNA TGTGCCAGCAGCGTTCTTCCCGGGACAGTCTCTGAAGCTTTCTTT. Its protein product is CASSVLPGTVSEAFF. Full variable domain (remainder filled in from reference TRBV28 and TRBJ1-1): DVKVTQSSRYLVKRTGEKVFLECVQDMDHENMFWYRQDPGLGLRLIYFSYDVKMKEKGDIPEGYSVSREKKERFSLILESASTNQTSMYLCASSVLPGTVSEAFFGQGTRLTVV.

Comments on this clonotype: The germline gene is not matched at one end of the junction; a read error may be the cause. The chain couples TRBV11-2 to TRBJ2-7; TRBD2 agrees at 10 bases. Germline CDR1 and CDR2: SGHAT and FQNNGV. This CDR3 region has 15 residues. CDR3 sequence reads: CASSLEIAGGYERYF. In DNA form, the CDR3 reads TGTGCCAGCAGCTTAGAAATAGCGGGAGGCTACGAGCGGTACTTC.

In regard to this clonotype: An end of the junction does not agree with germline; a read error may underlie this. J is TRBJ2-6 and V is TRBV9, with 9 bases aligning to TRBD2. This CDR3 has 16 amino acids. The germline CDR1 and CDR2 sequences are SGDLS and YYNGEE. This chain's CDR3 is CASSPRAASGAYVLTF. For the CDR3, the DNA is TGTGCCAGCAGCCCAAGAGCGGCTAGCGGGGCCTACGTCCTGACTTTC. The variable domain in full, completed from reference TRBV9 and TRBJ2-6, reads DSGVTQTPKHLITATGQRVTLRCSPRSGDLSVYWYQQSLDQGLQFLIQYYNGEERAKGNILERFSAQQFPDLHSELNLSSLELGDSALYFCASSPRAASGAYVLTFGAGSRLTVL.

This clonotype has just a few counts. This may stem from a read error, because a much larger clone lies one nucleotide away. This chain links TRBV10-3 with TRBJ2-7; no clear D gene. CDR3 length: 12 residues. Germline CDR1 ENHRY, CDR2 SYGVKD. CDR3 DNA: TGTGCCACCAGTGAACCCTCCTACGAGCAGTACTTC. As protein: CATSEPSYEQYF.

The chain is built from TRBV20-1 and TRBJ2-7; 9 bases align to TRBD1. CDR3 length: 13 residues. The germline CDR1 and CDR2 sequences are DFQATT and SNEGSKA (reference sequence). V lost 5 bases to trimming and J lost 5 bases; unmatched junction nucleotides: 7. The CDR3 coding sequence is TGCAGTGCTCCTTCGGACAGGGGTCACGAGCAGTACTTC. Residues: CSAPSDRGHEQYF.

The chain joins TRBV25-1 to TRBJ1-6; TRBD1 might be the D (6 bases). V was trimmed by 5 bases and J by 0 bases, leaving 14 bases between them. Per germline, CDR1 MGHDK and CDR2 SYGVNS. This CDR3 contains 17 residues. CDR3 sequence: CASSPQQGSSYNSPLHF. The CDR3 bases are TGTGCCAGCAGTCCCCAACAGGGAAGCTCCTATAATTCACCCCTCCACTTT.

Of note for this clonotype: A clone one base away is much larger, so this may be a read error. The rearrangement links TRBV5-5 to TRBJ2-7, with no clear D. Trimming removed 10 bases at V and 3 bases at J, with 11 bases between. CDR1 SGHKS and CDR2 YYEKEE come from the germline V gene (reference sequence). The CDR3 is 11 residues long. Written as DNA, the CDR3 is TGTGCCGGCAACGACAACTACGAGCAGTACTTC. Translating gives CAGNDNYEQYF.

This clonotype has at least ten counts. The chain employs TRBV12-3 or TRBV12-4 and TRBJ1-1, with D possibly matching TRBD1 (6 bases). V shed 6 bases and J shed 5 bases, with 16 bases lying between them. The CDR3 totals 14 residues. CDR3 nucleotide sequence: TGTGCCAGCAGACCCCTTTGGGGGCGGACTGAAGCTTTCTTT. It specifies CASRPLWGRTEAFF.

This clonotype was found a few times. The chain recombines TRBV7-2 with TRBJ1-5, with D hard to call. V was trimmed by 5 bases and J by 3 bases, leaving 14 bases between them. The V gene's germline CDR1 is SGHTA and CDR2 FQGNSA. This CDR3 is 15 amino acids long. CDR3 sequence (DNA): TGTGCCAGCAGCCCAGCCCCGGCAGTCAATCAGCCCCAGCATTTT. Protein: CASSPAPAVNQPQHF. Full variable domain (rest looked up from reference TRBV7-2 and TRBJ1-5): GAGVSQSPSNKVTEKGKDVELRCDPISGHTALYWYRQSLGQGLEFLIYFQGNSAPDKSGLPSDRFSAERTGGSVSTLTIQRTQQEDSAVYLCASSPAPAVNQPQHFGDGTRLSIL.

This clonotype was counted a few times. This rearrangement joins TRBV10-3 to TRBJ1-6; no firm D call. V was trimmed by 7 bases and J by 8 bases, leaving 12 bases between them. The CDR3 covers 13 residues. Germline CDR1 and CDR2: ENHRY and SYGVKD. The CDR3 region has the DNA TGTGCCATCACAAGGGATTTGGATTCACCCCTCCACTTT. Protein: CAITRDLDSPLHF.

This clonotype was seen at least ten times. The chain is built from TRBV7-9 and TRBJ1-5; D is undetermined. Between the trimmed V and J ends, which lost 3 bases and 3 bases, there was a span of 15 bases. CDR1 is SEHNR and CDR2 is FQNEAQ in the germline V gene (reference sequence). This CDR3 is 16 amino acids long. In DNA, the CDR3 is TGTGCCAGCAGCTTGGGGTCTGGGTCGGACAATCAGCCCCAGCATTTT. Its translation is CASSLGSGSDNQPQHF.

The gene calls are TRBV7-2 and TRBJ2-3; the D is unclear. CDR1 and CDR2 from the germline V gene are SGHTA and FQGNSA. The CDR3 runs to 15 residues. V was shortened by 0 bases and J by 2 bases, with 9 bases between the two germline ends. CDR3 sequence reads: CASSLAYRVTDTQYF. CDR3 DNA: TGTGCCAGCAGCTTAGCGTATAGGGTCACAGATACGCAGTATTTT.

With respect to this clonotype: One end of the junction varies from germline; a read error may be responsible. The chain employs TRBV20-1 and TRBJ1-2; 11 bases line up with TRBD1. The CDR3 is 13 amino acids. The germline V gene encodes CDR1 DFQATT and CDR2 SNEGSKA (reference sequence). The CDR3 DNA reads as TGCAGTGCTAGACCGGACAGGGGGCGCATCCTGGACTTC. This gives the protein CSARPDRGRILDF.

The chain uses TRBV10-1 and TRBJ2-6, with TRBD1 matching over 8 bases. CDR3 length: 15 amino acids. CDR1 is WNHNN and CDR2 is SYGVQD in the germline V gene (reference sequence). Losses at the gene ends were 8 bases for V and 8 bases for J; bases not matched to a gene: 11. The CDR3 spells CASAAGQGNTNVLTF. The CDR3 DNA reads TGCGCCAGCGCTGCCGGACAGGGAAACACCAACGTCCTGACTTTC.

Ten or more counts support this clonotype. In nucleotides, the CDR3 is TGCGCCAGCAGCCCGTTGGACAGGGAAGTTGGCGAGCAGTACTTC. Encoded protein: CASSPLDREVGEQYF. The chain has TRBV5-1 and TRBJ2-7, with 8 bases that match TRBD1. The CDR3 runs to 15 residues. Unmatched junction bases numbered 12, after V lost 4 bases and J lost 6 bases. Germline CDR1 SGHRS, CDR2 YFSETQ.

This clonotype was seen many times. The rearrangement uses TRBV14 and TRBJ1-2; no reliable D call. The CDR3 sequence is 18 residues long. Germline assignment: CDR1 SGHDN and CDR2 FVKESK. The V end lost 1 base, the J end lost 3 bases, and 21 bases lay between the germline ends. CDR3 sequence reads: CASSQVSLYSALDYGYTF. The CDR3 DNA is TGTGCCAGCAGCCAAGTGAGCCTGTATAGCGCCCTAGACTATGGCTACACCTTC.

This clonotype was picked up many times. This chain connects TRBV7-8 to TRBJ1-2, with 9 positions matching TRBD1. V dropped 0 bases and J dropped 4; count of bases not matched to a gene: 6. This CDR3 region has 16 residues. Germline assignment: CDR1 SGHVS and CDR2 FQNEAQ. CDR3 nucleotide sequence: TGTGCCAGCAGCTTAGCAGCGGGACAGGGCGGCTATGGCTACACCTTC. Amino acids: CASSLAAGQGGYGYTF.

The chain joins TRBV7-3 to TRBJ2-6; 9 positions agree with TRBD1. CDR3 size: 16 residues. The junction had 5 bases not matched to a gene; V was cut back by 5 bases and J by 3 bases. From germline, CDR1 is SGHTA and CDR2 FQGTGA. CDR3 sequence: CASSNTGGGGANVLTF. CDR3 nucleotide sequence: TGTGCCAGCAGCAATACAGGGGGCGGTGGGGCCAACGTCCTGACTTTC.

The CDR3 sequence: CSVVRDTGAPGYTF. CDR3 in DNA: TGCAGCGTTGTCCGGGACACCGGAGCTCCTGGCTACACCTTC. V is TRBV29-1 and J is TRBJ1-2; maybe TRBD1 (6 bases). Looked up from germline, CDR1 is SQVTM and CDR2 is ANQGSEA. This CDR3 comprises 14 residues. V lost 4 bases, J lost 7 bases, and 19 bases lay in between.

The rearrangement links TRBV9 to TRBJ2-6; 11 positions agree with TRBD2. V trimming: 4 bases; J trimming: 0 bases; junction bases outside the gene matches: 12. CDR1 and CDR2 (germline): SGDLS, YYNGEE. CDR3 size: 20 residues. CDR3 coding DNA: TGTGCCAGCAGCCATTCGACTAGCGGGACAGGAATCTCTGGGGCCAACGTCCTGACTTTC. Translation gives CASSHSTSGTGISGANVLTF.

This clonotype was counted ten times or more. The gene calls are TRBV6-5 and TRBJ1-4, with D perhaps matching TRBD1 (6 bases). The germline gives CDR1 MNHEY, CDR2 SVGAGI. Trimming left V 8 bases short and J 4 bases short, with 11 bases between. The CDR3 is 13 residues long. CDR3 nucleotide sequence: TGTGCCAGCCGGACAGTGTTTAATGAAAAACTGTTTTTT. Its translation is CASRTVFNEKLFF.

Points on this clonotype: A read error may explain this, as a much larger clone is one base away. The chain links TRBV5-1 to TRBJ2-7; 8 bases match TRBD1. Trimming removed 3 bases from V and 8 bases from J; junction bases left unmatched: 7. The CDR3 has 13 amino acids. Germline V lookup: CDR1 SGHRS, CDR2 YFSETQ. The CDR3 region has the DNA TGCGCCAGCAGCTCTGGACAGGGTGGAAAGCAGTACTTC. Amino acids: CASSSGQGGKQYF.

The chain is built from TRBV5-6 and TRBJ2-5; D may correspond to TRBD1 or TRBD2 (5 bases each). Trimming took off 3 bases at V and 3 bases at J, with 9 bases between the two ends. Per germline, CDR1 SGHDT and CDR2 YYEEEE. This CDR3 has 13 residues. The CDR3 coding sequence is TGTGCCAGCAGCTGGGGACCGAAAGAGACCCAGTACTTC. Encoded protein: CASSWGPKETQYF. Full variable domain (remainder filled in from reference TRBV5-6 and TRBJ2-5): DAGVTQSPTHLIKTRGQQVTLRCSPKSGHDTVSWYQQALGQGPQFIFQYYEEEERQRGNFPDRFSGHQFPNYSSELNVNALLLGDSALYLCASSWGPKETQYFGPGTRLLVL.

The chain links TRBV10-3 to TRBJ1-2, with a tentative D call TRBD1 (5 bases). The CDR3 sequence is 16 residues long. Germline-derived CDR1 and CDR2 are ENHRY and SYGVKD. V was shortened by 6 bases and J by 8 bases, with 25 bases between the two germline ends. The CDR3 here is CAISRTAGRETGGYTF. The DNA of the CDR3 is TGTGCCATCAGCAGGACGGCAGGGCGGGAGACGGGAGGCTACACCTTC.

With respect to this clonotype: Possible read error: a much larger clone is one base away. In DNA form, the CDR3 reads TGTGCCAGCAAAGTCGGCGACAGTTCCTACGGGCAGTACTTC. This translates into CASKVGDSSYGQYF. V usage is TRBV9 and J usage is TRBJ2-7; D is perhaps TRBD1 (5 bases). The CDR3 sequence is 14 residues long. Looked up from germline, CDR1 is SGDLS and CDR2 is YYNGEE. The full variable domain, its missing parts supplied by reference TRBV9 and TRBJ2-7, is DSGVTQTPKHLITATGQRVTLRCSPRSGDLSVYWYQQSLDQGLQFLIQYYNGEERAKGNILERFSAQQFPDLHSELNLSSLELGDSALYFCASKVGDSSYGQYFGPGTRLTVT.